This T cell receptor (beta chain) came from a study of T cells in Graves' hyperthyroidism and ophthalmopathy. The study left out patients who had uncontrolled infection, other autoimmune disease, pregnancy or lactation. Amplification of TCR beta CDR3 regions was performed using RNA transcripts as template. First-round RT-PCR targeting the TCR CDR3 was performed with the HTBI primer set. TCRdb called the multiplex PCR reads again in MiXCR, with one record for every CDR3 protein. The sample yields fewer than 650,000 distinct CDR3 sequences, approximately 48% seen once. Findings and limits, study-wide: The model anticipated ophthalmopathy a median approximately six months pre-onset. Most expanded thyroid clonotypes above 0.001 recurred in blood.

A single count supports this clonotype. Its antigen is currently unknown. The junction differs from germline at one of its ends, possibly a read error. The CDR3 spans 14 residues. Germline V gene lookup returns CDR1 SGHVS and CDR2 FNYEAQ. This clonotype was sampled from an adult woman with Graves' disease, either hyperthyroidism or ophthalmopathy (not recorded which). Source material: peripheral blood or thyroid tissue (not recorded which). The chain has TRBV7-6 and TRBJ2-7, with a possible D match to TRBD1 (5 bases). The DNA for the CDR3 is TGTGGCAGCAGTCCACAGGATGCGTCCTACGAGCAGTACTTC. Protein product: CGSSPQDASYEQYF.